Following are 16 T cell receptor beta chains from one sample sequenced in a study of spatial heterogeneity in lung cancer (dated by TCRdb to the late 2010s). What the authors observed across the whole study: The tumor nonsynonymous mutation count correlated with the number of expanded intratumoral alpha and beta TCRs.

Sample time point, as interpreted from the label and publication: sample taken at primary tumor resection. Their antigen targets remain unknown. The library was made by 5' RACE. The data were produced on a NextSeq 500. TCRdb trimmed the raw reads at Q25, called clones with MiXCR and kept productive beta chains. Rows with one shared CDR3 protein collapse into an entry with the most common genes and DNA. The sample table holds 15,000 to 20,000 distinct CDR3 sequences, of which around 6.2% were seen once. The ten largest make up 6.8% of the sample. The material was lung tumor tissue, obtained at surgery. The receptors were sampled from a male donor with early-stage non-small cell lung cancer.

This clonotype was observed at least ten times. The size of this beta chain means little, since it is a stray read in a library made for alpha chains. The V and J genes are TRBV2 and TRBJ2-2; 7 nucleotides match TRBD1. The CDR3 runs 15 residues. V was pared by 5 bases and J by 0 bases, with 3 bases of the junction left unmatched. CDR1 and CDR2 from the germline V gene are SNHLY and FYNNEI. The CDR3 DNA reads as TGTGCCAGCAGTCGACAGGGCCCGAACACCGGGGAGCTGTTTTTT. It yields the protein CASSRQGPNTGELFF.

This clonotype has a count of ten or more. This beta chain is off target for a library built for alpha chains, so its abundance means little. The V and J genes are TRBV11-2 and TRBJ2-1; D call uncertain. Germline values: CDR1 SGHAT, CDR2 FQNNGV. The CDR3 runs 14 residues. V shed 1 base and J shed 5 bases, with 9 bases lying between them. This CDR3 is CASSLGYENNEQFF. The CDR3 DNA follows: TGTGCCAGCAGCTTAGGATATGAAAACAATGAGCAGTTCTTC. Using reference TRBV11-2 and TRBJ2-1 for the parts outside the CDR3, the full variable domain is EAGVAQSPRYKIIEKRQSVAFWCNPISGHATLYWYQQILGQGPKLLIQFQNNGVVDDSQLPKDRFSAERLKGVDSTLKIQPAKLEDSAVYLCASSLGYENNEQFFGPGTRLTVL.

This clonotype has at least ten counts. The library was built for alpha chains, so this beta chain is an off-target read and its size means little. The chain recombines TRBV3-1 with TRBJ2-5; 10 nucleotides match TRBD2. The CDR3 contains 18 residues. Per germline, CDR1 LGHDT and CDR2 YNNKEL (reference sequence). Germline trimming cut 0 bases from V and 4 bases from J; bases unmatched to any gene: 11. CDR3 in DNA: TGTGCCAGCAGCCAAGACTTAAGGAGGGGGACTAGCGTAGAGACCCAGTACTTC. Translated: CASSQDLRRGTSVETQYF.

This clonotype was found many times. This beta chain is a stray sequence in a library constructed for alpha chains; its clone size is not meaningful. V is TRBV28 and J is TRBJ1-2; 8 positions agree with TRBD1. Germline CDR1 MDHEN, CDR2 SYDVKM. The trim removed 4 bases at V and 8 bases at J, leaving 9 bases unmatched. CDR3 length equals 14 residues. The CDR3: CASSSAWTGQGYTF. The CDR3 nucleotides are TGTGCCAGCAGTTCCGCTTGGACAGGGCAGGGCTACACCTTC.

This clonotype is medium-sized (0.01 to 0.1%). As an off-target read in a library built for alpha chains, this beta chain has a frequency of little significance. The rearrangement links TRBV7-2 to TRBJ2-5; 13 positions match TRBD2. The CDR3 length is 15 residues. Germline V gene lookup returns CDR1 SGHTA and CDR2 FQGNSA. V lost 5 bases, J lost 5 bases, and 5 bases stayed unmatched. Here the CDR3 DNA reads TGTGCCAGCAGCGCGACTAGCGGGGGGCTGGAGACCCAGTACTTC. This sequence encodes CASSATSGGLETQYF.

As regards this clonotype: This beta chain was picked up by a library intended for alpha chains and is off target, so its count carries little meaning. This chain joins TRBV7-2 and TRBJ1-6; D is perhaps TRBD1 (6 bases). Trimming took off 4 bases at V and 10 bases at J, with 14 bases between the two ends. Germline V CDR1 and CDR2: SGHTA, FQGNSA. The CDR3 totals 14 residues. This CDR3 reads CASSYGTLKSPLHF. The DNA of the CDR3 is TGTGCCAGCAGCTACGGGACACTTAAATCACCCCTCCACTTT.

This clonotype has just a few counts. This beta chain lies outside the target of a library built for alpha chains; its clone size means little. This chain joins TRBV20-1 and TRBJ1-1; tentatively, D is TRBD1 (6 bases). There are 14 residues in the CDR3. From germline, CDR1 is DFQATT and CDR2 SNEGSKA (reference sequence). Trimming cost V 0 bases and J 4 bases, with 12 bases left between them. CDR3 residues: CSARDLQGLTEAFF. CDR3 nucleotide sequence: TGCAGTGCTAGAGATCTACAGGGACTCACTGAAGCTTTCTTT.

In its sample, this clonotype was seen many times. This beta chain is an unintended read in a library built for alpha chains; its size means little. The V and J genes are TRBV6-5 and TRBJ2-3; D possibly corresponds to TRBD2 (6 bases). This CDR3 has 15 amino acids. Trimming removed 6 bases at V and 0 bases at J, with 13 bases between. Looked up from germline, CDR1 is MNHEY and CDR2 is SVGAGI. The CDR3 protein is CASRFGLASTDTQYF. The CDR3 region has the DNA TGTGCCAGCAGATTCGGCCTAGCGAGCACAGATACGCAGTATTTT.

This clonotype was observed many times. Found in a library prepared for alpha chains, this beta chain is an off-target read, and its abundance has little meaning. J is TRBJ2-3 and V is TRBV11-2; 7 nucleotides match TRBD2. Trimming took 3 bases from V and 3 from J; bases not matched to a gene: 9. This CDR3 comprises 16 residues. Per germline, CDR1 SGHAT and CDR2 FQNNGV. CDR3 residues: CASSFREGRGTDTQYF. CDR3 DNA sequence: TGTGCCAGCAGCTTTAGGGAGGGGAGAGGGACAGATACGCAGTATTTT.

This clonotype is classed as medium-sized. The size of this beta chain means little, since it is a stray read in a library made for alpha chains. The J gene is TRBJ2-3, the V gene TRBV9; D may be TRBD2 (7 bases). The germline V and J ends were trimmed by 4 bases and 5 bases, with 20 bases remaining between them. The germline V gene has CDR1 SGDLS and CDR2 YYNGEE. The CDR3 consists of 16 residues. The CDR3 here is CASSPRRGGHEDTQYF. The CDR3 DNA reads TGTGCCAGCAGCCCCCGAAGGGGGGGGCACGAAGATACGCAGTATTTT.

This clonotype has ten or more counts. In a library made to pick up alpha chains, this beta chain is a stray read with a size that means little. The CDR3 sequence: CASSYSLGAGSGELFF. Written as DNA, the CDR3 is TGTGCCAGCAGTTACTCGTTGGGGGCCGGGAGCGGGGAGCTGTTTTTT. V and J are TRBV6-5 and TRBJ2-2; D possibly matches TRBD1 or TRBD2 (6 bases each). The CDR3 spans 16 residues. Trimming took 0 bases from V and 7 from J, leaving 15 bases between them. The V gene's germline CDR1 is MNHEY and CDR2 SVGAGI.

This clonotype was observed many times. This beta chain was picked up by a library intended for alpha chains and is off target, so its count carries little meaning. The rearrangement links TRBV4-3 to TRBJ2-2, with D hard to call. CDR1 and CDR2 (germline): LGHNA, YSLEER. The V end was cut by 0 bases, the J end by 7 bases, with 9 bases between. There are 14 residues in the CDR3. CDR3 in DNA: TGCGCCAGCAGCCAAGAGGGGTACGGCGGGGAGCTGTTTTTT. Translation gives CASSQEGYGGELFF.

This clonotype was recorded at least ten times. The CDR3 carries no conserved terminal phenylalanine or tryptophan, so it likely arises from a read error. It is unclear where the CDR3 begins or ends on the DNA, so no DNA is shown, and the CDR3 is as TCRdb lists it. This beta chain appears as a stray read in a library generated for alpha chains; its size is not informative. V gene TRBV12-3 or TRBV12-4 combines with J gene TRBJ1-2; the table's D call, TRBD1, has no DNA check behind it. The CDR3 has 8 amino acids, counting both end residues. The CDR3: CASTMSGQ.

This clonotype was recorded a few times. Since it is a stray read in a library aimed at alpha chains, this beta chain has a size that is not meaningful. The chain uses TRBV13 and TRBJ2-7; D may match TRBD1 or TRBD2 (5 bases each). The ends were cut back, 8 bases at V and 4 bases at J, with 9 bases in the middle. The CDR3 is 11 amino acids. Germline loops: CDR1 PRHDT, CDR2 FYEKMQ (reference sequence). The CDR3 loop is CASGGTYEQYF. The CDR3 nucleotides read TGTGCCAGCGGGGGTACATACGAGCAGTACTTC.

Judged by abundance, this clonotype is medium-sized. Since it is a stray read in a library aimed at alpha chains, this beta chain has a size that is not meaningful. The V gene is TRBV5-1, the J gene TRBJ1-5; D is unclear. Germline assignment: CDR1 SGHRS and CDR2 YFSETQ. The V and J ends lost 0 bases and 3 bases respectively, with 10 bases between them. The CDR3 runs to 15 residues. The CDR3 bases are TGCGCCAGCAGCTTGGGGCCACAGATCAATCAGCCCCAGCATTTT. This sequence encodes CASSLGPQINQPQHF.

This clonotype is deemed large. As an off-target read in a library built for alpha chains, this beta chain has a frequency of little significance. CDR3 protein: CASSQFGGRAYEQYF. DNA of the CDR3: TGTGCCAGCAGCCAGTTTGGCGGGAGGGCCTACGAGCAGTACTTC. The rearrangement links TRBV14 to TRBJ2-7; 9 nucleotides line up with TRBD2. The CDR3 loop spans 15 amino acids. V lost 3 bases and J lost 2; bases outside the gene matches: 5. The germline gives CDR1 SGHDN, CDR2 FVKESK.